This TCR beta chain was obtained from a study of pediatric ulcerative colitis. Only in-frame clones appear in the TCRdb table, and some are missing; sequencing was by immunoSEQ multiplex PCR. The table records under 70,000 clones, about 87% of them present only once. This CDR3 is 16 amino acids long. Germline-derived CDR1 and CDR2 are SNHLY and FYNNEI. Trimming left V 0 bases short and J 8 bases short, with 17 bases between. This chain joins TRBV2 and TRBJ2-1; a weak D match, TRBD2 (6 bases). This sequence was found in a boy aged 5-17 years who was a control in a study of pediatric ulcerative colitis. Material for sequencing was blood. The CDR3 region has the DNA TGTGCCAGCAGTGAAGCGCGGGGCAGGGTTTTGGATGAGCAGTTCTTC. This sequence encodes CASSEARGRVLDEQFF.